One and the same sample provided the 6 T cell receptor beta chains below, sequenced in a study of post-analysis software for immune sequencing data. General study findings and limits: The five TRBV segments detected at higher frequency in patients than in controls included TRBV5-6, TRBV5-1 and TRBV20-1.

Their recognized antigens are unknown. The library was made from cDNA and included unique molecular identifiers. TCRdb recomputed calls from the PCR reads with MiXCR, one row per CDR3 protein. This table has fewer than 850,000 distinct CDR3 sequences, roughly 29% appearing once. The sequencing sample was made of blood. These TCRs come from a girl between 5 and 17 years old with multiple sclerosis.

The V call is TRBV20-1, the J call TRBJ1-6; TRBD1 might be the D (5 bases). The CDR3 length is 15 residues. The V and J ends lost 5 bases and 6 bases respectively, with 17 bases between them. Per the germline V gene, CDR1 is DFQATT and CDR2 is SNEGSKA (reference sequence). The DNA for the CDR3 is TGCAGTGCTCGCATGGGACCCCAGGGTAATTCACCCCTCCACTTT. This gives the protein CSARMGPQGNSPLHF.

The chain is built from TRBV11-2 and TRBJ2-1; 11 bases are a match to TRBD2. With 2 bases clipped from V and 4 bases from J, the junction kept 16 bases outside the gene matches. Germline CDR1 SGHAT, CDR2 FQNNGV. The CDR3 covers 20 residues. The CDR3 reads CASSLWAQTSGSFIYNEQFF. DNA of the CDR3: TGTGCCAGCAGCTTATGGGCCCAAACTAGCGGGAGTTTCATATACAATGAGCAGTTCTTC. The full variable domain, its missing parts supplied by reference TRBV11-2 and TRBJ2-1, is EAGVAQSPRYKIIEKRQSVAFWCNPISGHATLYWYQQILGQGPKLLIQFQNNGVVDDSQLPKDRFSAERLKGVDSTLKIQPAKLEDSAVYLCASSLWAQTSGSFIYNEQFFGPGTRLTVL.

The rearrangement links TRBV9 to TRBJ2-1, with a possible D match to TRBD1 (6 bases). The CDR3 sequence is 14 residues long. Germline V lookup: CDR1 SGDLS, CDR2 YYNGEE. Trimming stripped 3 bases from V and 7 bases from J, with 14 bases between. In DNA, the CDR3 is TGTGCCAGCAGCGGCAGGGGTCCGCTGAATGAGCAGTTCTTC. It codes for CASSGRGPLNEQFF.

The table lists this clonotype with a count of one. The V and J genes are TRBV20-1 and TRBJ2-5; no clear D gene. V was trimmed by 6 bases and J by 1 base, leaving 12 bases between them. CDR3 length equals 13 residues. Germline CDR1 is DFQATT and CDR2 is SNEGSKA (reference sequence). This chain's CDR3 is CSARTGLQETQYF. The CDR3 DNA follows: TGCAGTGCGCGGACGGGCCTCCAAGAGACCCAGTACTTC.

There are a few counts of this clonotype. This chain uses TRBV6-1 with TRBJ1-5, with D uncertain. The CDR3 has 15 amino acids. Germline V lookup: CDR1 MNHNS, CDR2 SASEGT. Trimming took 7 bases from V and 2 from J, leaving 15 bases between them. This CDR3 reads CASKWRGEGNQPQHF. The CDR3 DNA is TGTGCCAGCAAGTGGCGCGGGGAAGGCAATCAGCCCCAGCATTTT.

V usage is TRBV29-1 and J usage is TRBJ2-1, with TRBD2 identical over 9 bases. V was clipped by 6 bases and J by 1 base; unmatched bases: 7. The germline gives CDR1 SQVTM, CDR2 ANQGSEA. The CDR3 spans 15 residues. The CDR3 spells CSVVDSGRSYNEQFF. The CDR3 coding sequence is TGCAGCGTGGTCGATAGCGGGAGATCCTACAATGAGCAGTTCTTC.